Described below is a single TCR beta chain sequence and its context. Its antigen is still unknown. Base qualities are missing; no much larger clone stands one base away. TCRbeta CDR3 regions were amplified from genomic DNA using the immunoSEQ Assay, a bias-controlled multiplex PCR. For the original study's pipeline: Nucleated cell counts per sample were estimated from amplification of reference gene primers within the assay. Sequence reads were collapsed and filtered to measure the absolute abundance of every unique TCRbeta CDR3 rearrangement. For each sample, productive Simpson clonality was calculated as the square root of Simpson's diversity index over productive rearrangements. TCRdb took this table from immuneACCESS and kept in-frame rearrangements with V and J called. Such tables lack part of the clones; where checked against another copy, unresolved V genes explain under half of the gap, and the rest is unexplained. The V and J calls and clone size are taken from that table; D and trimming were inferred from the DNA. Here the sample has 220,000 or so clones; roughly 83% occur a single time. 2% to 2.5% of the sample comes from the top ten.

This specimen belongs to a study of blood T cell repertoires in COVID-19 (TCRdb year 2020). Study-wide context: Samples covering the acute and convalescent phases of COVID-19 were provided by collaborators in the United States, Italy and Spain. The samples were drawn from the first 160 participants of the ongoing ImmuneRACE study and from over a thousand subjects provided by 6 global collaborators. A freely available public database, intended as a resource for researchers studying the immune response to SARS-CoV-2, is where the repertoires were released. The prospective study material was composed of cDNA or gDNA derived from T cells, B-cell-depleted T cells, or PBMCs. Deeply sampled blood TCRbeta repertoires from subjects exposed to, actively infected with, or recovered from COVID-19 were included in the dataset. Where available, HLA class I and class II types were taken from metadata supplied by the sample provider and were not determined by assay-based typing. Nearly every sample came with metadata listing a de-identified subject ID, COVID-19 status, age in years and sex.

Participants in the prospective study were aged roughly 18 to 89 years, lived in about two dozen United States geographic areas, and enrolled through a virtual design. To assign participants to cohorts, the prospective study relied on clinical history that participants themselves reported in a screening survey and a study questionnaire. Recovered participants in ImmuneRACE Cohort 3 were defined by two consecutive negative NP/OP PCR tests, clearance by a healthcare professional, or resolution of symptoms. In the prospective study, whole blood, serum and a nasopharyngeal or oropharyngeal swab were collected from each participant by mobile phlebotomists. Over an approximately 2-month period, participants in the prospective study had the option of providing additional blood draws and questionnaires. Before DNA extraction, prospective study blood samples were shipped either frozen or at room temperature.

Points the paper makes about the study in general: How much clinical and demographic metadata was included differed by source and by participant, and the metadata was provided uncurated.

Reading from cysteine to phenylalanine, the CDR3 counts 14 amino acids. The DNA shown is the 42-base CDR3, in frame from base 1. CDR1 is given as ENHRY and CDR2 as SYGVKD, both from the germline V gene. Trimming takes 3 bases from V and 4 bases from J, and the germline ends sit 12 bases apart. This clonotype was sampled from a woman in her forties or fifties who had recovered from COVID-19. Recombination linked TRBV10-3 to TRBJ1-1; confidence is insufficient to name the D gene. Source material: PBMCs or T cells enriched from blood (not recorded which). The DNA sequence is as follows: TGTGCCATCAGTGATCCCCGAGGTGGCACTGAAGCTTTCTTT. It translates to CAISDPRGGTEAFF.